This TCR beta chain was identified in a study of T-cell memory formation after mild COVID-19. Across the whole study: TCR clusters mostly belonged to single donors. General study results and limits: Still unconfirmed is whether the second-wave clones peaking on day 37 recognized SARS-CoV-2. Pre-infection memory showed some responding clones, and this suggested that cross-reactive memory joined.

In germline, CDR1 is SGHTA, CDR2 FQGNSA. This CDR3 has 14 amino acids. The V gene end was trimmed by 3 bases and the J gene end by 3 bases; junction bases not matched to a gene: 5. The 5'RACE method, run with constant-segment primers, produced TCR alpha and TCR beta cDNA libraries (carrying sample barcodes and UMIs). TCRdb re-called the 5' RACE reads with MiXCR, one entry per CDR3 protein. The sample includes 350,000 to 500,000 distinct CDR3 sequences, about 20% seen only once; the top ten take about 8.1%. Details on this clonotype: Its target is unknown.

The receptor was derived from an adult woman who had mild COVID-19 (a few samples of this study predate the infection). Cell type and time point are not known. The chain combines TRBV7-2 with TRBJ2-7; TRBD2 aligns across 7 bases. The sequenced sample consisted of PBMCs or a T cell subset sorted from them (not recorded which). As DNA, the CDR3 is TGTGCCAGCAGCTTCGGCGGGAGTATCTACGAGCAGTACTTC. This translates into CASSFGGSIYEQYF.